The present T cell receptor (beta chain) was sequenced within a study of T cell responses to AZD1222 COVID-19 vaccine. The CDR3 is 17 residues long. Germline CDR1 reads MNHEY; CDR2 reads SMNVEV (reference sequence). The ends lost 4 bases at V and 2 bases at J; junction bases unmatched: 10. Method: immunoSEQ multiplex PCR; TCRdb's copy keeps in-frame clones and lacks some. The table records 98,000 or so clones, roughly 86% of them present only once. Specimen: peripheral blood, collected on day 0 of AZD1222 vaccination. The chain carries TRBV27 and TRBJ1-5, with 8 bases fitting TRBD1. The TCR sequence derives from an adult in good health. CDR3 loop: CASSSNRGQGGNQPQHF. DNA of the CDR3: TGTGCCAGCAGTTCGAACCGCGGACAGGGAGGCAATCAGCCCCAGCATTTT.